This T cell receptor beta chain was retrieved from a study of cytomegalovirus exposure and HLA in healthy donors. At the level of the study: Out of 150 million to 200 million T cells, an earlier analysis found about 100 million unique TCR beta sequences in total.

In this sample, this clone turned up once. The target antigen is unknown. This PCR relied on a set of 60 Vbeta primers and 13 Jbeta primers. TCRdb's table, derived via immunoSEQ multiplex PCR, lists solely in-frame clones and lacks some. The sample has approximately 140,000 clones; about 79% are singletons. Study results and caveats: Later analysis showed TCR association rates varying by HLA locus, highest for DRB1 and lowest for HLA-C. In a later analysis, most CMV-associated TCR beta chains appeared HLA-restricted.

With V trimmed by 2 bases and J by 7 bases, 5 bases remained unmatched. This CDR3 contains 16 residues. CDR1 MNHEY and CDR2 SMNVEV come from the germline V gene (reference sequence). Sample: PBMCs. The sequence was collected from a male donor in good health and CMV-seronegative. This chain joins TRBV27 and TRBJ2-1; 13 bases match TRBD2. CDR3 sequence reads: CASSLMLLAGGNEQFF. CDR3 in DNA: TGTGCCAGCAGTTTAATGTTACTAGCGGGGGGGAATGAGCAGTTCTTC.